The rows below give T cell receptor beta chains drawn from one sample of a study of blood T cell repertoires in COVID-19. Using immunoSEQ multiplex PCR, the repertoire was profiled, and TCRdb retains in-frame clones only, with some absent. The table shows some 89,000 clones, with approximately 78% occurring only once. Sequencing input: peripheral blood. The receptors originated from an elderly woman with acute or convalescent COVID-19. CDR3s include the opening cysteine and the closing phenylalanine or tryptophan. Fields, in order: CDR3 DNA, CDR3 protein, J gene, D gene, V gene, clone size. A D gene is named only where the DNA matches it firmly. Clone size is not always given. Where it is, it says once, few, many or a class for expanded clones.

TGTGCCAGCAGTTTTCGGGGGATAGGTGAAGCTTTCTTT	CASSFRGIGEAFF	TRBJ1-1	NA	TRBV12-3/TRBV12-4	NA
TGTGCCAGCAGTTTAGCGGTTACGGCTCGGGACGAGCAGTACTTC	CASSLAVTARDEQYF	TRBJ2-7	NA	TRBV2	once
TGTGCCAGCAGCTCACAGAGTCAGGGGGGCACTGGAAACACCATATATTTT	CASSSQSQGGTGNTIYF	TRBJ1-3	TRBD1	TRBV7-9	NA
TGTGCCAGTAGAAACCGGGAGTCGGGGTACACCGGGGAGCTGTTTTTT	CASRNRESGYTGELFF	TRBJ2-2	NA	TRBV19	few
TGTGCCAGCAGCGTAGGGCTAGCGGGAGACGAGCAGTACTTC	CASSVGLAGDEQYF	TRBJ2-7	TRBD2	TRBV9	NA
TGTGCCAGCAGTACCGGGACTACCTCCTACAATGAGCAGTTCTTC	CASSTGTTSYNEQFF	TRBJ2-1	TRBD2	TRBV11-2	few
TGTGCCAGCCAAGAGGTGGGTCGGGGTGAAGCTTTCTTT	CASQEVGRGEAFF	TRBJ1-1	NA	TRBV7-2	NA
TGTGCCAGTACCGTACCGGGACAGGGCTCTGGAAACACCATATATTTT	CASTVPGQGSGNTIYF	TRBJ1-3	TRBD1	TRBV19	NA
TGCAGTGCTAGTGGGGCGGGGTTCACTGAAGCTTTCTTT	CSASGAGFTEAFF	TRBJ1-1	NA	TRBV20-1	NA
TGTGCCAGCAGTTTATTAGGCGGTTTCGCTGAAGCTTTCTTT	CASSLLGGFAEAFF	TRBJ1-1	NA	TRBV28	NA
TGCGCCAGCAGCTTTTCAATGAACACTGAAGCTTTCTTT	CASSFSMNTEAFF	TRBJ1-1	NA	TRBV5-1	NA
TGTGCCAGCATAATGACTAGCGGGGTGGGGGAGCAGTACTTC	CASIMTSGVGEQYF	TRBJ2-7	TRBD2	TRBV7-9	few
TGTGCCAGTAGTATAGAGCCAGGGCGGATGAACACTGAAGCTTTCTTT	CASSIEPGRMNTEAFF	TRBJ1-1	NA	TRBV19	NA
TGTGCCAGCAGCGAGACAGTGAGGGAGACCCAGTACTTC	CASSETVRETQYF	TRBJ2-5	NA	TRBV28	NA
TGTGCCAGCAGCTTAGGGGACATTAGCACAGATACGCAGTATTTT	CASSLGDISTDTQYF	TRBJ2-3	NA	TRBV5-4	NA
TGCAGCGTTAGGCAGGGGGAGAACACTGAAGCTTTCTTT	CSVRQGENTEAFF	TRBJ1-1	TRBD1	TRBV29-1	NA